The 9 T cell receptor beta chains below come from one sample, sequenced in a study of blood T cell repertoires in COVID-19. Some clones are missing from TCRdb's copy, which holds only in-frame ones; the method was immunoSEQ multiplex PCR. The sample lists fewer than 300,000 clones; 85% to 90% were seen once. The sequencing sample was made of peripheral blood. The source of these receptors is a woman in her twenties or thirties with COVID-19, enrolled during active disease.

The genes are TRBV4-2 and TRBJ2-7; weak D call: TRBD1 (6 bases). V was clipped by 0 bases and J by 0 bases, with 12 bases between them. The CDR3 has 16 residues. Germline CDR1 is LGHNA and CDR2 is YNFKEQ. In DNA, the CDR3 is TGTGCCAGCAGCCAAGATGGGGGCCTAAGCTCCTACGAGCAGTACTTC. Translation gives CASSQDGGLSSYEQYF.

In nucleotides, the CDR3 is TGTGCCAGCAGTTGGGACACTCTCTCGAATCAGCCCCAGCATTTT. Residues: CASSWDTLSNQPQHF. The chain couples TRBV6-6 to TRBJ1-5, with a possible D match to TRBD1 (6 bases). V lost 4 bases and J 4 bases, leaving 14 bases between the germline ends. Germline lookup yields CDR1 MNHNY and CDR2 SVGAGI (reference sequence). The CDR3 runs 15 residues.

The chain joins TRBV6-5 to TRBJ1-6; 9 positions agree with TRBD1. V lost 6 bases to trimming and J lost 10 bases; unmatched junction nucleotides: 7. CDR1 is MNHEY, CDR2 SVGAGI, per germline. CDR3 length equals 14 residues. CDR3: CASRVTGGHSPLHF. The CDR3 region has the DNA TGTGCCAGCAGAGTGACAGGGGGACACTCACCCCTCCACTTT.

The rearrangement links TRBV9 to TRBJ2-1; D is unresolved. CDR1 and CDR2 from the germline V gene are SGDLS and YYNGEE. V lost 6 bases and J lost 0, with 10 bases in between. CDR3 size: 14 residues. CDR3 nucleotides: TGTGCCAGCAACCCCGGAGCCTCCTACAATGAGCAGTTCTTC. Its translation is CASNPGASYNEQFF.

A note on this clone: One end of the junction varies from germline; a read error may be responsible. The chain has TRBV5-5 and TRBJ2-7; TRBD1 matches at 9 bases. The CDR3 has 16 amino acids. The germline gives CDR1 SGHKS, CDR2 YYEKEE (reference sequence). The CDR3 here is CASSSYMGQGNIRRDF. As DNA, the CDR3 is TGTGCCAGCAGCTCCTATATGGGACAGGGTAATATCCGCAGGGACTTC.

J is TRBJ2-5 and V is TRBV28; D is possibly TRBD1 (5 bases). The V gene's germline CDR1 is MDHEN and CDR2 SYDVKM. The CDR3 contains 11 residues. V was pared by 8 bases and J by 5 bases, with 9 bases between. CDR3 nucleotide sequence: TGTGCCAGCGGACAATTGGAGACCCAGTACTTC. Protein product: CASGQLETQYF.

The rearrangement links TRBV6-5 to TRBJ1-2, with D perhaps TRBD1 (5 bases). There are 15 residues in the CDR3. Trimming stripped 0 bases from V and 7 bases from J, with 15 bases between. CDR1 MNHEY and CDR2 SVGAGI come from the germline V gene. The CDR3 region is CASSYSNRGGSGYTF. CDR3 coding DNA: TGTGCCAGCAGTTACTCGAATCGGGGGGGGTCTGGCTACACCTTC.

The genes are TRBV10-3 and TRBJ1-5; perhaps TRBD1 as D (6 bases). V was shortened by 11 bases and J by 4 bases, with 15 bases between the two germline ends. CDR3 length: 13 amino acids. Germline V lookup: CDR1 ENHRY, CDR2 SYGVKD. CDR3 coding DNA: TGTGCCCCTGGGAACAGGGCTAATCAGCCCCAGCATTTT. This sequence encodes CAPGNRANQPQHF.

This chain links TRBV5-4 with TRBJ1-2, with 7 bases aligning to TRBD1. The CDR3 is 17 amino acids. Germline trimming cut 6 bases from V and 4 bases from J; bases unmatched to any gene: 18. In germline, CDR1 is SGHNT, CDR2 YYREEE (reference sequence). The CDR3 bases are TGTGCCAGCACTTCCCCGTTAGACAGGGCGGCGGTCTATGGCTACACCTTC. It yields the protein CASTSPLDRAAVYGYTF.